The clone carrying this TCR beta chain was seen once. These data are taken from a study of blood T cell repertoires in COVID-19. Background on the study: Specimens from acute and convalescent COVID-19 originated in the United States, Italy and Spain. The analysed material was cDNA or gDNA that came from T cells, B-cell-depleted T cells, or PBMCs.

The CDR3 is made up of 14 amino acids. Germline V lookup: CDR1 MNHNS, CDR2 SASEGT. V was trimmed by 0 bases and J by 5 bases, leaving 10 bases between them. In the original analysis: Amplification of reference gene primers provided the estimated nucleated cell counts. Only in-frame clones appear in the TCRdb table, and some are missing; sequencing was by immunoSEQ multiplex PCR. V and J calls plus clone size are reproduced from that table; the DNA served to infer D and trimming. This sample carries 95,000 to 150,000 clones, approximately 90% of them seen once, and the ten largest clones take 25% to 30%.

The sequencing input was peripheral blood. The rearrangement joins TRBV6-1 to TRBJ2-5, with TRBD1 as a possible D gene (5 bases). This TCR was sampled from a man aged 65 to 85 with active or convalescent COVID-19. The CDR3 coding sequence is TGTGCCAGCAGTGAAGCTTTCAGGGATGAGACCCAGTACTTC. Protein sequence: CASSEAFRDETQYF.